The 15 T cell receptor beta chains reported below all come from one sample, sequenced in a study of control samples from healthy donors and cancer patients. Assay used: immunoSEQ multiplex PCR; TCRdb lists only in-frame clones, some missing. In the table there are about 140,000 clones, roughly nine tenths of which are singletons. The sample taken for sequencing was blood. The receptors stem from a woman in her 30s in good health.

The chain uses TRBV11-2 and TRBJ1-2; D ambiguous. CDR3 length equals 12 residues. V lost 1 base, J lost 4 bases, and 4 bases lay in between. The germline CDR1 and CDR2 sequences are SGHAT and FQNNGV. CDR3 coding DNA: TGTGCCAGCAGCTTAGGGATCTATGGCTACACCTTC. Its translation is CASSLGIYGYTF.

This chain uses TRBV10-1 with TRBJ2-5; no definite D call. Germline lookup yields CDR1 WNHNN and CDR2 SYGVQD (reference sequence). The V end lost 10 bases, the J end lost 1 base, and 10 bases lay between the germline ends. CDR3 length: 12 residues. The chain's CDR3 is CANPASQETQYF. CDR3 DNA sequence: TGCGCCAACCCAGCGTCCCAAGAGACCCAGTACTTC.

This chain uses TRBV5-6 with TRBJ2-1, with a tentative D call TRBD1 (6 bases). The CDR3 consists of 14 residues. The germline V and J ends were trimmed by 3 bases and 9 bases, with 16 bases remaining between them. Germline lookup yields CDR1 SGHDT and CDR2 YYEEEE. CDR3: CASSSYPVGGEQFF. DNA of the CDR3: TGTGCCAGCAGCTCCTACCCCGTAGGGGGTGAGCAGTTCTTC.

The chain is built from TRBV7-2 and TRBJ2-3; 7 bases are a match to TRBD2. CDR3 length: 16 amino acids. Trimming removed 1 base from V and 5 bases from J; junction bases left unmatched: 9. Looked up from germline, CDR1 is SGHTA and CDR2 is FQGNSA. CDR3 sequence: CASSLVGGGPGDTQYF. CDR3 nucleotide sequence: TGTGCCAGCAGCTTAGTGGGGGGAGGGCCGGGAGATACGCAGTATTTT.

The chain has TRBV7-2 and TRBJ1-2, with 9 positions matching TRBD1. Germline loops: CDR1 SGHTA, CDR2 FQGNSA. The CDR3 consists of 14 residues. After removal of 5 bases from V and 5 bases from J, the junction contained 6 bases not matched to a gene. CDR3 region: CASSPMTGGYGYTF. In nucleotides, the CDR3 is TGTGCCAGCAGCCCTATGACAGGGGGGTATGGCTACACCTTC.

The chain recombines TRBV7-5 with TRBJ1-2; the table's D call TRBD1 went unverified against the DNA. TRBV7-5 corresponds to a pseudogene. There are 17 residues in the CDR3. Here the CDR3 reads CARAGTETGGNSTGYTF. The CDR3 DNA sequence: TGTGCCAGAGCCGGGACTGAAACAGGGGGCAATTCTACTGGCTACACCTTC.

The rearrangement uses TRBV6-5 and TRBJ1-5; D is possibly TRBD1 (6 bases). Germline values: CDR1 MNHEY, CDR2 SVGAGI. Trimming took off 6 bases at V and 7 bases at J, with 13 bases between the two ends. The CDR3 sequence is 13 residues long. CDR3 DNA sequence: TGTGCCAGCAGCCCGGGGGGCTGGCAGCCCCAGCATTTT. The encoded protein is CASSPGGWQPQHF.

The chain links TRBV5-1 to TRBJ2-5; 13 nucleotides line up with TRBD2. Unmatched junction bases numbered 0, after V lost 0 bases and J lost 4 bases. Germline assignment: CDR1 SGHRS and CDR2 YFSETQ. The CDR3 is made up of 15 amino acids. The CDR3 reads CASSLGLAGGETQYF. CDR3 coding DNA: TGCGCCAGCAGCTTGGGACTAGCGGGAGGAGAGACCCAGTACTTC.

This chain connects TRBV19 to TRBJ2-7; TRBD1 is a possible D gene (6 bases). V lost 1 base, J lost 4 bases, and 14 bases lay in between. The CDR3 consists of 15 residues. From germline, CDR1 is LNHDA and CDR2 SQIVND (reference sequence). This CDR3 reads CASSIGWQGTYEQYF. CDR3 DNA: TGTGCCAGTAGTATAGGATGGCAGGGGACGTACGAGCAGTACTTC. Using reference TRBV19 and TRBJ2-7 for the parts outside the CDR3, the full variable domain is DGGITQSPKYLFRKEGQNVTLSCEQNLNHDAMYWYRQDPGQGLRLIYYSQIVNDFQKGDIAEGYSVSREKKESFPLTVTSAQKNPTAFYLCASSIGWQGTYEQYFGPGTRLTVT.

The chain employs TRBV2 and TRBJ1-5, with D unclear. Germline V gene lookup returns CDR1 SNHLY and CDR2 FYNNEI. Trimming stripped 4 bases from V and 7 bases from J, with 14 bases between. The CDR3 spans 14 residues. CDR3 in DNA: TGTGCCAGCAGTGCTCATAAGGGAGACCAGCCCCAGCATTTT. Its protein product is CASSAHKGDQPQHF. Full variable domain (rest looked up from reference TRBV2 and TRBJ1-5): EPEVTQTPSHQVTQMGQEVILRCVPISNHLYFYWYRQILGQKVEFLVSFYNNEISEKSEIFDDQFSVERPDGSNFTLKIRSTKLEDSAMYFCASSAHKGDQPQHFGDGTRLSIL.

The rearrangement joins TRBV6-4 to TRBJ2-1; tentatively, D is TRBD2 (6 bases). The CDR3 length is 16 residues. V gave up 0 bases and J gave up 2 bases, with 11 bases separating them. Germline CDR1 and CDR2: MRHNA and SNTAGT. For the CDR3, the DNA is TGTGCCAGCAGTGACTCATGGCGGGAAGCCTACAATGAGCAGTTCTTC. Translated: CASSDSWREAYNEQFF.

The V call is TRBV23-1, the J call TRBJ1-5; TRBD1 might be the D (5 bases). TRBV23-1 is recorded as an ORF, its role being uncertain. This CDR3 has 13 amino acids. V lost 3 bases, J lost 6 bases, and 9 bases lay in between. CDR3 loop: CASSQTRVQPQHF. The CDR3 nucleotides are TGCGCCAGCAGTCAGACCAGGGTTCAGCCCCAGCATTTT.

This clone has just one count. The chain combines TRBV5-4 with TRBJ1-2; 8 nucleotides match TRBD1. V gave up 4 bases and J gave up 5 bases; unmatched junction bases: 4. CDR3 length equals 13 residues. Germline CDR1 is SGHNT and CDR2 is YYREEE (reference sequence). This CDR3 reads CASSMDRDYGYTF. The CDR3 bases are TGTGCCAGCAGCATGGACAGGGATTATGGCTACACCTTC.

This chain connects TRBV28 to TRBJ2-2; weak D call: TRBD2 (6 bases). V was trimmed by 5 bases and J by 7 bases, leaving 20 bases between them. This CDR3 is 16 amino acids long. CDR1 is MDHEN and CDR2 is SYDVKM in the germline V gene. The CDR3 DNA reads TGTGCCAGCAGTAACCCGGGACTGCCTAGGAGCGGGGAGCTGTTTTTT. Translating it yields CASSNPGLPRSGELFF.

The chain links TRBV29-1 to TRBJ1-1; maybe TRBD1 (5 bases). The CDR3 loop spans 14 amino acids. V was pared by 6 bases and J by 4 bases, with 18 bases between. Germline CDR1 reads SQVTM; CDR2 reads ANQGSEA. The CDR3, as DNA: TGCAGCGTCGGGGACCTCCGAAGGCGCACTGAAGCTTTCTTT. It encodes CSVGDLRRRTEAFF. Drawing the rest from reference TRBV29-1 and TRBJ1-1, the complete variable domain is SAVISQKPSRDICQRGTSLTIQCQVDSQVTMMFWYRQQPGQSLTLIATANQGSEATYESGFVIDKFPISRPNLTFSTLTVSNMSPEDSSIYLCSVGDLRRRTEAFFGQGTRLTVV.